The TCR beta chain under discussion was sequenced for a study of CD8+ T cells in alopecia areata (dated by TCRdb to 2016 to 2019). About the study as a whole: Skin from C3H/HeJ donors aged 6-12 months with spontaneous alopecia was grafted onto female C3H/HeJ recipients aged roughly 6-11 weeks. Scalp clonality was compared among normal scalp (n=4), patchy alopecia areata scalp (n=8), and alopecia totalis/universalis scalp (n=8). The RNA source kit depended on sample type: the PAXgene miRNA kit for fixed scalp, the miRNeasy kit for PBMCs, and the RNeasy kit for mouse skin. In both human patients and the C3H/HeJ mouse model, the study applied high-throughput TCRbeta sequencing to look at T cell clonal expansion in alopecia areata. immunoSEQ multiplex PCR using 35 Vbeta forward primers and 13 Jbeta reverse primers was used to amplify TCRbeta CDR3 regions. Scalp tissue and sorted CD4+ and CD8+ peripheral blood T cells from patchy and totalis/universalis alopecia areata patients and from healthy controls were covered by human TCRbeta sequencing.

There are a few counts of this clone. No cognate antigen has been identified for it. The gene names and germline sequences given are murine. The read comes to an end 4 residues before the CDR3 does, leaving the germline J gene to fill in the end. Cells from pooled mouse cutaneous lymph nodes were stained for CD4, CD8alpha, NKG2D, NKG2ACE and other markers and then sorted on a BD Influx. Overall study results and their limits: Compared with normal scalp, lesional scalp, particularly in alopecia totalis/universalis, had higher clonality and more expanded CD8+ clones, which suggests antigenic drive. Unlike mouse skin, where gammadelta T cells dominate, normal human skin contains resident alphabeta T cells that get sequenced too, which complicates analysis of the scalp TCR repertoire. TCR sequences shared between patients were less clear than in mice, possibly partly because of HLA diversity in the patient population.

Libraries were prepared through the immunoSEQ multiplex PCR assay. To provide template for TCR sequencing, every sample had RNA extracted and reverse transcribed into cDNA. SuperScript III was used to make first-strand cDNA, primed with a 2:1 mix of oligo-dT and random hexamers. A synthetic immune receptor repertoire was used to gauge amplification bias, and whatever bias remained was removed computationally. Libraries were sequenced on Illumina HiSeq using 60 bp reads that covered the CDR3 and were read from J toward V. The authors processed their data as follows. After raw reads were preprocessed to remove errors, the CDR3 was defined following IMGT conventions as running from the conserved cysteine to phenylalanine. Clonality was calculated as 1 minus Shannon entropy normalized by log2 of the number of productive unique TCRs. Whether each scalp clone was CD4 or CD8 was inferred by checking scalp TCRbeta sequences against the CD4 and CD8 repertoires from sorted blood. TCRdb stores this immuneACCESS table with in-frame sequences only. Part of the clones is absent; in the studies checked, under half of the shortfall reflects unresolved V genes, and no reason is known for the rest. V and J calls and clone size come straight from that table; D and trimming were deduced from the DNA. With 200,000 to 300,000 clones recorded, this sample contains no clone counted only once. The top ten hold more than 1% of the sample.

The V and J ends are trimmed by 3 bases and 0 bases, leaving 11 bases between them. The CDR3 has 15 amino acids, counting the end cysteine and phenylalanine. Part of the CDR3 DNA is given, 33 bases translated from base 1. Based on the germline V gene, the CDR1 and CDR2 sequences are NSHNY and SYGAGN. The rearranged chain carries TRBV13-1 and TRBJ2-3; tentative D gene TRBD2, with 6 bases matching. The clonotype comes from a C3H/HeJ mouse with alopecia areata. Members of this strain share the MHC haplotype H2-k. Sequenced sample: CD4+ T cells sorted from a lymph node. CDR3 sequence: CASSGVGTSAETLYF. CDR3 DNA, as far as it was read: TGTGCCAGCAGTGGGGTGGGGACTAGTGCAGAA.